This T cell receptor beta chain was captured by sequencing in a study of T cell changes during pregnancy in multiple sclerosis. Sequencing used immunoSEQ multiplex PCR; TCRdb keeps in-frame clones, though not all of them. The sample holds approximately 32,000 clones; approximately 89% are singletons and the top ten take approximately 4.7%. The CDR3 has 14 residues. V dropped 3 bases and J dropped 7 bases, with 13 bases sitting between them. The V gene's germline CDR1 is MNHEY and CDR2 SMNVEV (reference sequence). The starting material was CD8+ T cells from peripheral blood mononuclear cells, obtained in the first trimester of pregnancy. The receptor was derived from a female donor with multiple sclerosis, enrolled in a pregnancy study. The rearrangement links TRBV27 to TRBJ1-5; no clear D gene. As DNA, the CDR3 is TGTGCCAGCAGTTTTAACTACGGGGAACAGCCCCAGCATTTT. Residues: CASSFNYGEQPQHF.